A selection of T cell receptor beta chains follows, all from one sample in a study of cytomegalovirus exposure and HLA in healthy donors. Some clones are missing from TCRdb's copy, which holds only in-frame ones; the method was immunoSEQ multiplex PCR. The data contain 95,000 to 100,000 clones, about 80% of them seen just once; the ten biggest clones take up about 2%. Sequenced input: PBMCs. The receptors derive from a man aged 40-50 years in good health and CMV-seronegative. The CDR3 runs from the conserved cysteine through the conserved F or W. D genes are given only for firm matches. For some rows the clone size is stated as once, few or many, or as a class when expanded; others skip it.

J gene: TRBJ2-2; clone size: -; V gene: TRBV28; D gene: TRBD2; CDR3 protein: CASCLAGDTGELFF; CDR3 DNA: TGTGCCAGCTGTCTAGCGGGAGACACCGGGGAGCTGTTTTTT
J gene: TRBJ1-2; clone size: -; V gene: TRBV5-4; D gene: TRBD1; CDR3 protein: CASSLGQSNYGYTF; CDR3 DNA: TGTGCCAGCAGTCTGGGACAGAGTAACTATGGCTACACCTTC
J gene: TRBJ1-2; clone size: -; V gene: TRBV9; D gene: TRBD1; CDR3 protein: CASSARQGEAVYGYTF; CDR3 DNA: TGTGCCAGCAGCGCCCGACAGGGGGAGGCGGTCTATGGCTACACCTTC
J gene: TRBJ1-1; clone size: -; V gene: TRBV2; D gene: -; CDR3 protein: CARQGNTEAFF; CDR3 DNA: TGTGCCAGGCAGGGGAACACTGAAGCTTTCTTT
J gene: TRBJ2-3; clone size: -; V gene: TRBV6-1; D gene: TRBD2; CDR3 protein: CASSESAGGPTDTQYF; CDR3 DNA: TGTGCCAGCAGTGAATCGGCGGGGGGGCCGACAGATACGCAGTATTTT
J gene: TRBJ2-1; clone size: -; V gene: TRBV2; D gene: TRBD1; CDR3 protein: CASLAWGQTGPYNEQFF; CDR3 DNA: TGTGCCAGCCTTGCCTGGGGACAGACCGGACCCTACAATGAGCAGTTCTTC
J gene: TRBJ2-7; clone size: -; V gene: TRBV5-1; D gene: TRBD1; CDR3 protein: CASSLGRTGIYEQYF; CDR3 DNA: TGCGCCAGCAGCTTGGGGAGGACAGGGATCTACGAGCAGTACTTC
J gene: TRBJ2-7; clone size: few; V gene: TRBV11-2; D gene: TRBD1; CDR3 protein: CASSHGQGVSYEQYF; CDR3 DNA: TGTGCCAGCAGCCATGGACAGGGAGTTTCCTACGAGCAGTACTTC
J gene: TRBJ2-3; clone size: few; V gene: TRBV28; D gene: TRBD1; CDR3 protein: CASRDRATDTQYF; CDR3 DNA: TGTGCCAGCAGGGACAGGGCTACAGATACGCAGTATTTT
J gene: TRBJ1-1; clone size: -; V gene: TRBV7-7; D gene: -; CDR3 protein: CASSAQEGTEAFF; CDR3 DNA: TGTGCCAGCAGCGCTCAGGAAGGCACTGAAGCTTTCTTT
J gene: TRBJ1-5; clone size: -; V gene: TRBV6-5; D gene: -; CDR3 protein: CASGAFWGSNQPQHF; CDR3 DNA: TGTGCCAGTGGGGCGTTCTGGGGTAGCAATCAGCCCCAGCATTTT
J gene: TRBJ2-1; clone size: -; V gene: TRBV15; D gene: -; CDR3 protein: CATSSRRDNEQFF; CDR3 DNA: TGTGCCACCAGCAGTCGGAGGGACAATGAGCAGTTCTTC
J gene: TRBJ2-6; clone size: -; V gene: TRBV13; D gene: -; CDR3 protein: CASSSADSESSGANVLTF; CDR3 DNA: TGTGCCAGCAGCTCGGCGGACAGCGAAAGCTCTGGGGCCAACGTCCTGACTTTC
J gene: TRBJ1-2; clone size: -; V gene: TRBV4-1; D gene: TRBD1; CDR3 protein: CASSRVDRAAYGYTF; CDR3 DNA: TGCGCCAGCAGCCGGGTGGACAGGGCCGCCTATGGCTACACCTTC
J gene: TRBJ2-2; clone size: few; V gene: TRBV29-1; D gene: -; CDR3 protein: CSSTGGGSNTGELFF; CDR3 DNA: TGCAGCTCCACGGGGGGCGGGAGTAACACCGGGGAGCTGTTTTTT
J gene: TRBJ2-5; clone size: -; V gene: TRBV7-9; D gene: -; CDR3 protein: CASSPGGRGTQYF; CDR3 DNA: TGTGCCAGCAGCCCGGGGGGCCGAGGGACCCAGTACTTC
J gene: TRBJ2-7; clone size: -; V gene: TRBV7-6; D gene: -; CDR3 protein: CASSSLSGPRSYEQYF; CDR3 DNA: TGTGCCAGCAGCTCACTGAGCGGCCCGCGCTCCTACGAGCAGTACTTC
J gene: TRBJ2-3; clone size: -; V gene: TRBV11-2; D gene: -; CDR3 protein: CASSLLTPRGTDTQYF; CDR3 DNA: TGTGCCAGCAGCTTACTGACACCGAGGGGCACAGATACGCAGTATTTT
J gene: TRBJ1-4; clone size: -; V gene: TRBV28; D gene: -; CDR3 protein: CASSTGGPTNEKLFF; CDR3 DNA: TGTGCCAGCAGCACGGGGGGTCCCACTAATGAAAAACTGTTTTTT
J gene: TRBJ1-5; clone size: -; V gene: TRBV29-1; D gene: TRBD1; CDR3 protein: CSGETGGRRQPQHF; CDR3 DNA: TGCAGCGGTGAGACAGGGGGAAGGAGACAGCCCCAGCATTTT
J gene: TRBJ2-2; clone size: many; V gene: TRBV28; D gene: TRBD2; CDR3 protein: CASRGPGLASRGAGELFF; CDR3 DNA: TGTGCCAGCAGAGGGCCGGGACTAGCGAGCCGGGGGGCCGGGGAGCTGTTTTTT
J gene: TRBJ2-7; clone size: once; V gene: TRBV5-4; D gene: -; CDR3 protein: CASSLSPGWEQYF; CDR3 DNA: TGTGCCAGCAGCTTGTCCCCGGGTTGGGAGCAGTACTTC
J gene: TRBJ1-1; clone size: -; V gene: TRBV27; D gene: -; CDR3 protein: CASKQNTEAFF; CDR3 DNA: TGTGCCAGCAAACAGAACACTGAAGCTTTCTTT
J gene: TRBJ2-7; clone size: -; V gene: TRBV28; D gene: TRBD2; CDR3 protein: CASSWTSANEQYF; CDR3 DNA: TGTGCCAGCAGTTGGACTAGCGCCAACGAGCAGTACTTC
J gene: TRBJ2-7; clone size: -; V gene: TRBV4-1; D gene: TRBD2; CDR3 protein: CASSQVSASGVDEQYF; CDR3 DNA: TGCGCCAGCAGCCAAGTTTCGGCTAGCGGAGTGGACGAGCAGTACTTC
J gene: TRBJ1-2; clone size: -; V gene: TRBV7-2; D gene: TRBD1; CDR3 protein: CASSPLGQGFGYTF; CDR3 DNA: TGTGCCAGCAGCCCCCTGGGACAGGGATTTGGCTACACCTTC